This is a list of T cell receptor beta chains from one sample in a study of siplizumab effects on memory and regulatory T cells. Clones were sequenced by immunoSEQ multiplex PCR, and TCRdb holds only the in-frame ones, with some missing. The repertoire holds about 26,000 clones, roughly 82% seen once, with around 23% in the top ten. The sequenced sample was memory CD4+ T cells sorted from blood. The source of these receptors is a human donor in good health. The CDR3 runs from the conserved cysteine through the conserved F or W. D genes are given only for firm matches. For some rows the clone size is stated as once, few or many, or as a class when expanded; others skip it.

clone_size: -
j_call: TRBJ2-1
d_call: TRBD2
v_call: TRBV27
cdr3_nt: TGTGCCAGCAGCCCACCGGGCACTAGCGGGAAGCAGTTCTTC
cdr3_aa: CASSPPGTSGKQFF

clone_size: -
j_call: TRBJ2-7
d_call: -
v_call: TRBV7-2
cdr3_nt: TGTGCCAGCAGCTTACTAGGAACCTACGAGCAGTACTTC
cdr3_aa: CASSLLGTYEQYF

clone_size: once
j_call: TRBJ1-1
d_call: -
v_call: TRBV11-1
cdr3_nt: TGTGCCAGCAGCTTGCGGCAGCCTCACACTGAAGCTTTCTTT
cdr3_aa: CASSLRQPHTEAFF

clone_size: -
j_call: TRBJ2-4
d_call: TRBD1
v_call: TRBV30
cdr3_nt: TGTGCCTGGAGTGGAGGGACAGGGACCCGCCGGACCAAAAACATTCAGTACTTC
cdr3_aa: CAWSGGTGTRRTKNIQYF

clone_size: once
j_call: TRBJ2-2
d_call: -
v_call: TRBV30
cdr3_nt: TGTGCCTGGAGGTCAAGGAACACCGGGGAGCTGTTTTTT
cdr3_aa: CAWRSRNTGELFF

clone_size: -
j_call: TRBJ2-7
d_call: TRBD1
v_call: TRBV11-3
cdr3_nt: TGTGCCAGCTCGACAGGGGGGGTTATGAACTACGAGCAGTACTTC
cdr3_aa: CASSTGGVMNYEQYF

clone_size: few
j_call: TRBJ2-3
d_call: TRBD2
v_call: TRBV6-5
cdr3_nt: TGTGCCAGCAGTTCCGGGACTACTGGTCTCACAGATACGCAGTATTTT
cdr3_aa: CASSSGTTGLTDTQYF

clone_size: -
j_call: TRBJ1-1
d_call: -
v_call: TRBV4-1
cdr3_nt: TGCGCCAGCAGCCAAGAACGACAGGAGAACACTGAAGCTTTCTTT
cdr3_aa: CASSQERQENTEAFF

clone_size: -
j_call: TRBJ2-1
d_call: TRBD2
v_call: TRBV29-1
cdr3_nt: TGCAGCGTTGGACTAGCGGACAATGAGCAGTTCTTC
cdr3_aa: CSVGLADNEQFF

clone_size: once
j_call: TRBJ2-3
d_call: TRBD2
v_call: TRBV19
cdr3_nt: TGTGCCAGTAGTATCGGACTAGCGGGGGTCACAGATACGCAGTATTTT
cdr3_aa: CASSIGLAGVTDTQYF

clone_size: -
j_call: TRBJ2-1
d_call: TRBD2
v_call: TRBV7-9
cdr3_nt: TGTGCCAGCAGCTTGGTGCGGGAGAGCTCCTACAATGAGCAGTTCTTC
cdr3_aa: CASSLVRESSYNEQFF

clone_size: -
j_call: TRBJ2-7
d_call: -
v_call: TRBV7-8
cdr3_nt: TGTGCCAGCAGTCAAACCTCGGGCTCCTACGAGCAGTACTTC
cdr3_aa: CASSQTSGSYEQYF

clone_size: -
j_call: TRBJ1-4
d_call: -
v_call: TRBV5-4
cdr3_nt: TGTGCCAGCAGCCTGGGTGGAGGCCAGCACAATGAAAAACTGTTTTTT
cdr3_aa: CASSLGGGQHNEKLFF

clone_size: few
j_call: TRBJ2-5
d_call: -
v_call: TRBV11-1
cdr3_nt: TGTGCCAGCAGCCCAACAGGGTTAGAGACCCAGTACTTC
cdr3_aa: CASSPTGLETQYF

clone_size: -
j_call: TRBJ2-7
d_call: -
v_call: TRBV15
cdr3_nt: TGTGCCACCAGCAGAGCGGGGTACGAGCAGTACTTC
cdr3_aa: CATSRAGYEQYF

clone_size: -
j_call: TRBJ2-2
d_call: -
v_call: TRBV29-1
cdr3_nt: TGCAGCGTCGTCGAAAGGGCCGGGGAGCTGTTTTTT
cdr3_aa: CSVVERAGELFF

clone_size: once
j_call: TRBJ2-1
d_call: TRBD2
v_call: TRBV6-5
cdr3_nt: TGTGCCAGCGGTTTAGCGGGAGAGTCCTACAATGAGCAGTTCTTC
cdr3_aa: CASGLAGESYNEQFF